These 10 T cell receptor beta chains were all obtained from the same sample, sequenced in a study of cytomegalovirus exposure and HLA in healthy donors. The study ran its PCR with 60 Vbeta and 13 Jbeta primers. Measured with immunoSEQ multiplex PCR; TCRdb has only the in-frame clones, and not every one. The data show some 210,000 clones, approximately 82% seen once. Sequencing was carried out using PBMCs. These receptors came from a male donor in good health and CMV-seronegative.

This clone was seen a handful of times. The chain joins TRBV19 to TRBJ2-7; tentatively, D is TRBD2 (5 bases). CDR3 size: 15 residues. CDR1 LNHDA and CDR2 SQIVND come from the germline V gene (reference sequence). Trimming took 5 bases from V and 5 from J, leaving 19 bases between them. The DNA of the CDR3 is TGTGCCAGTAGTGGGCCGGGCCAGCAGCGGAACGAGCAGTACTTC. Protein: CASSGPGQQRNEQYF.

This clone came up a few times. The rearrangement uses TRBV9 and TRBJ2-1; a possible D gene is TRBD1 (5 bases). V was clipped by 2 bases and J by 5 bases, with 14 bases between them. The germline CDR1 and CDR2 sequences are SGDLS and YYNGEE. The CDR3 runs to 15 residues. The CDR3 DNA is TGTGCCAGCAGCGTCAGCTGGGGCTACGACAATGAGCAGTTCTTC. It codes for CASSVSWGYDNEQFF.

This clone was seen once. The chain links TRBV19 to TRBJ2-6, with D unclear. There are 15 residues in the CDR3. Germline CDR1 LNHDA, CDR2 SQIVND (reference sequence). V shed 8 bases and J shed 4 bases, with 15 bases lying between them. The CDR3 DNA is TGTGCCAGTCTTAAGCCCGTGTCCGGGGCCAACGTCCTGACTTTC. It encodes CASLKPVSGANVLTF.

The gene calls are TRBV9 and TRBJ1-4; a possible D gene is TRBD1 (5 bases). Germline V gene data show CDR1 as SGDLS and CDR2 as YYNGEE. The V end was cut by 5 bases, the J end by 0 bases, with 14 bases between. The CDR3 consists of 16 residues. The CDR3 sequence: CASSKRGPATNEKLFF. Here the CDR3 DNA reads TGTGCCAGCAGTAAAAGGGGCCCTGCAACTAATGAAAAACTGTTTTTT.

This rearrangement joins TRBV27 to TRBJ2-7, with 8 bases identical to TRBD1. V shed 6 bases, J shed 7 bases, and the junction held 11 bases outside the gene matches. This CDR3 is 14 amino acids long. The germline V gene encodes CDR1 MNHEY and CDR2 SMNVEV (reference sequence). DNA of the CDR3: TGTGCCAGCAGCCGTACTGGACAGGGTGGAGAGCAGTACTTC. Amino acid sequence: CASSRTGQGGEQYF.

This clone was detected only a few times. The chain couples TRBV5-4 to TRBJ2-5, with a weak D call TRBD2 (5 bases). Germline values: CDR1 SGHNT, CDR2 YYREEE (reference sequence). The CDR3 totals 14 residues. Trimming took off 4 bases at V and 2 bases at J, with 12 bases between the two ends. The CDR3 DNA sequence: TGTGCCAGCAGCAGCCCTAGCATACAAGAGACCCAGTACTTC. Amino acids: CASSSPSIQETQYF.

The genes are TRBV5-8 and TRBJ1-5; 7 bases are a match to TRBD1. V dropped 5 bases and J dropped 2; count of bases not matched to a gene: 7. Per germline, CDR1 SGHTS and CDR2 YDEGEE. The CDR3 is 15 residues long. CDR3 protein: CASRLQGFGNQPQHF. CDR3 nucleotide sequence: TGTGCCAGCAGGCTACAGGGGTTTGGCAATCAGCCCCAGCATTTT.

The chain uses TRBV11-2 and TRBJ2-5, with D possibly TRBD1 on 7 matching bases. Germline-derived CDR1 and CDR2 are SGHAT and FQNNGV. The CDR3 is 17 residues long. The V end lost 1 base, the J end lost 4 bases, and 19 bases lay between the germline ends. The CDR3 DNA is TGTGCCAGCAGCTTAGGTTCAGGGGGAGGCGAGGGAGAGACCCAGTACTTC. The encoded protein is CASSLGSGGGEGETQYF.

This chain joins TRBV4-1 and TRBJ1-2; 11 nucleotides match TRBD1. V shed 0 bases and J 4 bases; nucleotides not matched to a gene: 7. Germline CDR1 reads MGHRA; CDR2 reads YSYEKL. The CDR3 has 17 residues. The CDR3 here is CASSQDLGTGGSYGYTF. Here the CDR3 DNA reads TGCGCCAGCAGCCAAGATCTGGGGACAGGGGGATCCTATGGCTACACCTTC.

The chain recombines TRBV6-1 with TRBJ2-1; no reliable D call. There are 12 residues in the CDR3. The V end lost 5 bases, the J end lost 6 bases, and 8 bases lay between the germline ends. Looked up from germline, CDR1 is MNHNS and CDR2 is SASEGT. CDR3 bases: TGTGCCAGCAGTCCGGAGCTCAATGAGCAGTTCTTC. It is translated as CASSPELNEQFF.